The entry below gives a single T cell receptor beta chain sequence along with its context. This sample is part of a study of T cell changes during pregnancy in multiple sclerosis. The CDR3 length is 12 residues. V lost 5 bases, J lost 3 bases, and 10 bases lay in between. Germline CDR1 reads GTSNPN; CDR2 reads SVGIG (reference sequence). Method: immunoSEQ multiplex PCR; TCRdb's copy keeps in-frame clones and lacks some. The table lists approximately 40,000 clones, 93% of them singletons. This rearrangement joins TRBV30 to TRBJ1-1; D unresolved. This TCR was recovered from a female donor with multiple sclerosis, enrolled in a pregnancy study. The sequences come from CD8+ T cells from peripheral blood mononuclear cells, collected in the third trimester of pregnancy. In DNA, the CDR3 is TGTGCCTGGGCAAAAGCGGACACTGAAGCTTTCTTT. Translated, it gives CAWAKADTEAFF.